The 29 T cell receptor beta chains below all came from one sample that was sequenced in a study of blood T cells in healthy people across ages (dated by TCRdb to about 2015). Libraries were constructed by 5' RACE. The sequencer listed for this sample is Illumina HiSeq 2500. The second PCR ran for roughly 7 to 11 cycles and used a J-beta primer mix along with a sample-barcoded 5' primer. Starting from the raw public reads, TCRdb applied fastp trimming at Q25, assembled clones with MiXCR and retained in-frame beta chains. Rows merge per CDR3 protein into single entries with the most common DNA and genes. This sample is represented by about 640,000 distinct CDR3 sequences; 58% of them were singletons. The ten largest clones capture around 37% of the sample. The specimen was blood. The receptors originated from a man aged 55 to 69 in good health.

This clonotype occurred a few times. The chain employs TRBV11-2 and TRBJ2-4, with TRBD1 as a possible D gene (5 bases). This CDR3 comprises 14 residues. Trimming cost V 4 bases and J 0 bases, with 7 bases left between them. Germline CDR1 SGHAT, CDR2 FQNNGV. In DNA form, the CDR3 reads TGTGCCAGCAGCTCGGACATAGCCAAAAACATTCAGTACTTC. Its translation is CASSSDIAKNIQYF.

This clonotype was observed a handful of times. V is TRBV6-1 and J is TRBJ2-7; D gene uncertain. The CDR3 has 11 residues. V was trimmed by 1 base and J by 10 bases, leaving 8 bases between them. CDR1 and CDR2 from the germline V gene are MNHNS and SASEGT. For the CDR3, the DNA is TGTGCCAGCAGTGAAGGGAACTCTCAGTACTTC. Protein: CASSEGNSQYF.

The rearrangement joins TRBV4-2 to TRBJ2-7; TRBD2 matches 7 bases. Germline assignment: CDR1 LGHNA and CDR2 YNFKEQ. Trimming took 0 bases from V and 7 from J; bases not matched to a gene: 12. This CDR3 region has 16 residues. The CDR3 nucleotides read TGTGCCAGCAGCCAAGATAGGGCTAGCGGTGGCAATGAGCAGTACTTC. This translates into CASSQDRASGGNEQYF.

The V gene is TRBV12-3 or TRBV12-4, the J gene TRBJ1-1; tentatively, D is TRBD1 (6 bases). V lost 3 bases and J 11 bases, leaving 19 bases between the germline ends. The CDR3 loop spans 14 amino acids. CDR3 coding DNA: TGTGCCAGCAGTTTTAATAATTTGGGGGCGCGGGCTTTCTTT. It encodes CASSFNNLGARAFF.

The rearrangement joins TRBV3-1 to TRBJ1-2, with a possible D match to TRBD1 (6 bases). CDR3 length: 16 residues. V was clipped by 0 bases and J by 7 bases, with 18 bases between them. The germline CDR1 and CDR2 sequences are LGHDT and YNNKEL (reference sequence). CDR3 in amino acids: CASSQEHNRASSGYTF. The CDR3 nucleotides are TGTGCCAGCAGCCAAGAACATAACAGGGCAAGCTCTGGCTACACCTTC.

This chain joins TRBV28 and TRBJ2-5, with 12 nucleotides matching TRBD2. The J call could be wrong; TRBJ2-7 is a better fit for the DNA end. Germline V lookup: CDR1 MDHEN, CDR2 SYDVKM. The CDR3 has 13 amino acids. CDR3 in DNA: TGTGCCAGCCGGACTAGCGGGGAAGTCGAGCAGTACTTC. Translating gives CASRTSGEVEQYF.

This clonotype was found a few times. The rearrangement uses TRBV5-1 and TRBJ2-3; TRBD1 might be the D (5 bases). This CDR3 has 16 amino acids. V was clipped by 2 bases and J by 4 bases, with 17 bases between them. The germline gives CDR1 SGHRS, CDR2 YFSETQ. This chain's CDR3 is CASSFLQGVGADTQYF. The CDR3 region has the DNA TGCGCCAGCAGCTTTCTTCAAGGGGTTGGAGCAGATACGCAGTATTTT. Full variable domain (remainder filled in from reference TRBV5-1 and TRBJ2-3): KAGVTQTPRYLIKTRGQQVTLSCSPISGHRSVSWYQQTPGQGLQFLFEYFSETQRNKGNFPGRFSGRQFSNSRSEMNVSTLELGDSALYLCASSFLQGVGADTQYFGPGTRLTVL.

This clonotype was seen more than once but under ten times. The chain's CDR3 is CSAEGRGTGLYEQYF. The CDR3, as DNA: TGCAGTGCTGAGGGGCGCGGGACAGGGCTCTACGAGCAGTACTTC. This chain joins TRBV20-1 and TRBJ2-7, with 9 nucleotides matching TRBD1. Trimming took 5 bases from V and 3 from J; bases not matched to a gene: 11. Germline V gene data show CDR1 as DFQATT and CDR2 as SNEGSKA (reference sequence). The CDR3 length is 15 residues.

This clonotype was seen a handful of times. The chain recombines TRBV10-3 with TRBJ2-6, with D uncertain. The germline V gene encodes CDR1 ENHRY and CDR2 SYGVKD. V was trimmed by 6 bases and J by 2 bases, leaving 8 bases between them. The CDR3 covers 14 residues. Here the CDR3 DNA reads TGTGCCATCAGCAACCAGGCTGGGGCCAACGTCCTGACTTTC. This encodes CAISNQAGANVLTF.

The chain combines TRBV6-1 with TRBJ2-1, with 8 bases lining up with TRBD2. This CDR3 has 17 residues. V lost 8 bases and J lost 1; bases outside the gene matches: 13. CDR1 is MNHNS and CDR2 is SASEGT in the germline V gene. CDR3 nucleotide sequence: TGTGCCAGCGGAGTCTTAGCGGGCGGGGGGTCCTACAATGAGCAGTTCTTC. Its translation: CASGVLAGGGSYNEQFF.

The CDR3, as DNA: TGCAGTGCTAGAGTTCTTCCAGCGACTGAAGCTTTCTTT. This translates into CSARVLPATEAFF. The V and J genes are TRBV20-1 and TRBJ1-1; D gene unclear. This CDR3 region has 13 residues. Trimming stripped 1 base from V and 5 bases from J, with 11 bases between. Looked up from germline, CDR1 is DFQATT and CDR2 is SNEGSKA (reference sequence).

The chain carries TRBV20-1 and TRBJ2-1, with 13 positions matching TRBD2. CDR1 is DFQATT, CDR2 SNEGSKA, per germline (reference sequence). CDR3 length: 14 amino acids. The V and J ends lost 6 bases and 12 bases, in that order; junction bases with no gene match: 11. CDR3 protein: CSAQLAGGQLGQFF. DNA for the CDR3: TGCAGTGCACAACTAGCGGGGGGGCAGTTAGGGCAGTTCTTC.

The chain uses TRBV6-1 and TRBJ1-2, with no clear D. Germline V lookup: CDR1 MNHNS, CDR2 SASEGT. V was trimmed by 6 bases and J by 7 bases, leaving 9 bases between them. The CDR3 sequence is 11 residues long. The CDR3 protein is CASSPPGGYTF. The CDR3 nucleotides are TGTGCCAGCAGCCCCCCAGGTGGCTACACCTTC.

The V call is TRBV20-1, the J call TRBJ2-5; TRBD2 matches 7 bases. This CDR3 is built from 15 residues. From germline, CDR1 is DFQATT and CDR2 SNEGSKA (reference sequence). Trimming took 6 bases from V and 9 from J; bases not matched to a gene: 19. The chain's CDR3 is CSAPQFREAPRSQYF. The DNA for the CDR3 is TGCAGTGCCCCGCAATTCCGGGAGGCACCCCGTTCCCAGTACTTC.

The J gene is TRBJ2-3, the V gene TRBV7-2; D not resolved. The V and J ends lost 4 bases and 0 bases respectively, with 11 bases between them. CDR1 and CDR2 from the germline V gene are SGHTA and FQGNSA. The CDR3 sequence is 15 residues long. The CDR3 protein is CASSSYKTSTDTQYF. The CDR3 coding sequence is TGTGCCAGCAGCTCCTACAAGACTAGCACAGATACGCAGTATTTT.

The CDR3 nucleotides read TGTGCCAGCAGTTACTCGGGGGCGGTGAACACTGAAGCTTTCTTT. Its translation is CASSYSGAVNTEAFF. V and J are TRBV6-5 and TRBJ1-1, with D tentatively TRBD1 (6 bases). The CDR3 consists of 15 residues. Germline CDR1 and CDR2: MNHEY and SVGAGI. Trimming took off 0 bases at V and 0 bases at J, with 8 bases between the two ends.

The gene calls are TRBV7-2 and TRBJ2-1; 8 bases align to TRBD2. This CDR3 comprises 15 residues. The ends lost 4 bases at V and 8 bases at J; junction bases unmatched: 10. Per germline, CDR1 SGHTA and CDR2 FQGNSA. CDR3 sequence (DNA): TGTGCCAGCAGCTACGACCCCCGGGGGGGGTATGAGCAGTTCTTC. As protein: CASSYDPRGGYEQFF. Drawing the rest from reference TRBV7-2 and TRBJ2-1, the complete variable domain is GAGVSQSPSNKVTEKGKDVELRCDPISGHTALYWYRQSLGQGLEFLIYFQGNSAPDKSGLPSDRFSAERTGGSVSTLTIQRTQQEDSAVYLCASSYDPRGGYEQFFGPGTRLTVL.

The CDR3 bases are TGTGCCAGCAGTCCAGCCCCAAAGACTAGCACCGTGGGGGAGACCCAGTACTTC. Translation: CASSPAPKTSTVGETQYF. The V and J genes are TRBV3-1 and TRBJ2-5, with 7 bases fitting TRBD2. The germline V gene encodes CDR1 LGHDT and CDR2 YNNKEL (reference sequence). The CDR3 totals 18 residues. V was pared by 6 bases and J by 5 bases, with 21 bases of the junction left unmatched.

V gene TRBV10-3 combines with J gene TRBJ2-6; 9 bases are a match to TRBD1. The CDR3 runs 16 residues. The junction had 5 bases not matched to a gene; V was cut back by 6 bases and J by 2 bases. Germline CDR1 ENHRY, CDR2 SYGVKD. The CDR3 loop is CAIRGQGLAGANVLTF. CDR3 nucleotides: TGTGCCATCAGGGGACAGGGATTAGCTGGGGCCAACGTCCTGACTTTC.

This clonotype turned up a few times. The rearrangement joins TRBV29-1 to TRBJ2-5, with TRBD1 identical over 10 bases. Trimming at V came to 6 bases and at J to 3 bases, leaving 4 bases not matched to a gene. There are 13 residues in the CDR3. The germline V gene has CDR1 SQVTM and CDR2 ANQGSEA. CDR3 amino acids: CSVLGTGEETQYF. In nucleotides, the CDR3 is TGCAGCGTCCTAGGGACAGGGGAAGAGACCCAGTACTTC.

In its sample, this clonotype was seen once. This chain links TRBV7-9 with TRBJ1-1; D gene ambiguous. The V gene lost 8 bases and the J gene lost 1 base, with 11 bases spanning the gap. This CDR3 contains 13 residues. CDR1 and CDR2 (germline): SEHNR, FQNEAQ (reference sequence). CDR3 amino acids: CASRGPPNTEAFF. The CDR3, as DNA: TGTGCCAGCCGCGGTCCTCCGAACACTGAAGCTTTCTTT.

In its sample, this clonotype was seen once. The CDR3 sequence is CSGQGGRPNTEAFF. The CDR3 DNA reads TGCAGCGGCCAGGGGGGCCGTCCGAACACTGAAGCTTTCTTT. This sequence joins TRBV29-1 and TRBJ1-1, with 7 bases that match TRBD1. Trimming cost V 7 bases and J 1 base; bases outside gene matches: 9. The CDR3 is 14 residues long. CDR1 is SQVTM, CDR2 ANQGSEA, per germline.

The chain employs TRBV6-1 and TRBJ2-1; TRBD2 matches at 14 bases. This CDR3 has 18 residues. Trimming removed 6 bases from V and 2 bases from J; junction bases left unmatched: 9. Germline V gene lookup returns CDR1 MNHNS and CDR2 SASEGT. CDR3 DNA: TGTGCCAGCAGAGCCGGGACTAGCGGGGGCATTGCCTACAATGAGCAGTTCTTC. Protein sequence: CASRAGTSGGIAYNEQFF.

The chain recombines TRBV3-1 with TRBJ2-5; 9 nucleotides align to TRBD2. The V gene end was trimmed by 4 bases and the J gene end by 3 bases; junction bases not matched to a gene: 9. There are 16 residues in the CDR3. Germline V gives CDR1 LGHDT, CDR2 YNNKEL (reference sequence). CDR3 DNA sequence: TGTGCCAGCAGCCTTAGCGGGGGCCAGCTAAAAGAGACCCAGTACTTC. Protein product: CASSLSGGQLKETQYF.

This chain joins TRBV2 and TRBJ2-7, with TRBD2 matching 7 bases. Germline assignment: CDR1 SNHLY and CDR2 FYNNEI. The V and J ends lost 6 bases and 2 bases, in that order; junction bases with no gene match: 7. The CDR3 has 14 residues. CDR3 sequence reads: CASRRTSATYEQYF. The CDR3 DNA follows: TGTGCCAGCAGAAGGACTAGTGCTACCTACGAGCAGTACTTC.

This clonotype was counted only a few times. This sequence joins TRBV3-1 and TRBJ2-1; no definite D call. Looked up from germline, CDR1 is LGHDT and CDR2 is YNNKEL (reference sequence). The CDR3 has 16 residues. Trimming stripped 3 bases from V and 4 bases from J, with 16 bases between. CDR3 sequence: CASSQARAVSYNEQFF. In nucleotides, the CDR3 is TGTGCCAGCAGCCAGGCCCGGGCGGTTTCTTACAATGAGCAGTTCTTC.

The CDR3 is CASSQPTGELFF. As DNA, the CDR3 is TGTGCCAGCTCACAGCCCACCGGGGAGCTGTTTTTT. The V call is TRBV18, the J call TRBJ2-2; D not resolved. CDR3 length: 12 residues. V dropped 4 bases and J dropped 4 bases, with 4 bases sitting between them. CDR1 and CDR2 from the germline V gene are KGHSH and LQKENI.

The chain joins TRBV5-1 to TRBJ2-7, with D unresolved. The CDR3 loop spans 14 amino acids. Germline V lookup: CDR1 SGHRS, CDR2 YFSETQ. Trimming pared 1 base from V and 0 bases from J, leaving 8 bases between. The CDR3 coding sequence is TGCGCCAGCAGCTTGCAGTCGAGCTCCTACGAGCAGTACTTC. Translation: CASSLQSSSYEQYF.

In this sample, this clonotype turned up a few times. V is TRBV5-6 and J is TRBJ2-7, with 11 bases matching TRBD2. Matching the DNA end better, TRBJ2-5 makes the J call doubtful. Germline V gene data show CDR1 as SGHDT and CDR2 as YYEEEE. The CDR3 is made up of 15 amino acids. For the CDR3, the DNA is TGTGCCAGCAGAGAGACTAGCGGGGTTTTGGAGACCCAGTACTTC. It is translated as CASRETSGVLETQYF.